The entry that follows covers one T cell receptor (beta chain) sequence. Its target antigen remains unknown. Within one base of it there is no much larger clone, and no base qualities were kept. One collaborating source in Seattle enrolled patients during active infection and followed them longitudinally through the course of disease. The collaborating institutions used their own protocols to collect whole blood in K2EDTA tubes. For TCRbeta analysis, collaborators shipped samples in one of three forms: frozen whole blood, isolated PBMCs, or DNA extracted from either of those sample types. TCRbeta CDR3 regions were amplified from genomic DNA by means of the immunoSEQ Assay, a bias-controlled multiplex PCR. As for how the authors treated the data: The number of nucleated cells in each sample was estimated by amplification of reference gene primers within the assay. To quantify the absolute abundance of each unique TCRbeta CDR3 rearrangement, sequence reads were collapsed and filtered. For each sample, productive Simpson clonality was calculated as the square root of Simpson's diversity index over productive rearrangements. TCRdb mirrors the immuneACCESS table, restricted to in-frame sequences. Some clones are absent from its copies; in checked studies, under half trace to an unresolved V gene, and the reason for the others is unknown. The D gene and trimming were derived from the DNA, and the V and J assignments and clone size from that table. Recorded for this sample are 150,000 or so clones; around 85% of them occurred a single time. Together, the top ten hold 0.63% of the sample.

The sample originates from a study of blood T cell repertoires in COVID-19 (dated by TCRdb to 2020 to 2022). Background on the whole study: The collaborator samples originated in the United States, Italy and Spain and spanned the acute and convalescent phases of COVID-19. Sample metadata almost always included a de-identified subject ID, COVID-19 status, age in years and sex. The repertoires were released in a freely available public database meant as a resource for research on the immune response to SARS-CoV-2. The prospective study material was composed of cDNA or gDNA derived from T cells, B-cell-depleted T cells, or PBMCs. Where available, HLA class I and class II types were taken from metadata supplied by the sample provider and were not determined by assay-based typing. Samples came from the ongoing ImmuneRACE study (first 160 participants) plus 1,254 subjects from 6 global collaborators. Subjects who had been exposed to COVID-19, were actively infected with it, or had recovered from it provided the deeply sampled blood TCRbeta repertoires that made up the dataset.

The germline V gene sets CDR1 to MGHDK and CDR2 to SYGVNS. There are 13 amino acids in the CDR3, from cysteine to phenylalanine inclusive. Only the CDR3 region is kept as DNA, spanning 39 bases read in frame from base 1. The V end gives up 8 bases and the J end 5 bases, leaving 7 bases in the junction not matched to a gene. The study at large found these results: The quantity of clinical and demographic metadata differed by source and by participant and was supplied without curation.

This sequence originates from a man in his sixties with COVID-19, enrolled during active disease. Sequencing input: peripheral blood. The rearranged chain carries TRBV25-1 and TRBJ2-7; the central 9 bases match TRBD1. This receptor has the CDR3 CASRQGQGDEQYF. Read as DNA, the sequence is TGTGCCAGCCGCCAGGGACAGGGAGACGAGCAGTACTTC.